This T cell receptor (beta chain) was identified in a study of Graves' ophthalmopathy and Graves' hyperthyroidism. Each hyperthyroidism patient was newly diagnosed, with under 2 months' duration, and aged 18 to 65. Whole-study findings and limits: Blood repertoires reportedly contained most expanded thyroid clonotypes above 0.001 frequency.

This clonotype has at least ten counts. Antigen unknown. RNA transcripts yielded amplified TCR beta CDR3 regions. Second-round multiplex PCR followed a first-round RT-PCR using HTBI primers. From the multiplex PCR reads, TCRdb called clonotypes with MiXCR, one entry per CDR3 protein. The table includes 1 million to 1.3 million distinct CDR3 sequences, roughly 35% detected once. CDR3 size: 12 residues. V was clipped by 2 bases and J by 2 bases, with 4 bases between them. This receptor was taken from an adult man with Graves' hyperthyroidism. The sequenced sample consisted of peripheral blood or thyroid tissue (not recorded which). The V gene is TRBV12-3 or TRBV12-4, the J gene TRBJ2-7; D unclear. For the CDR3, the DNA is TGTGCCAGCAGTTTACACGCCTACGAGCAGTACTTC. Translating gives CASSLHAYEQYF.